Presented here are 9 T cell receptor beta chains from one specimen sequenced in a study of regulatory T cells in long-lasting Graves disease. Combining iRepertoire HTBI primers with Arm-PCR of CDR3 regions, the authors built TCR beta libraries. TCRdb reanalysed the multiplex PCR reads using MiXCR and keeps one entry per CDR3 protein. The sample gives about half a million distinct CDR3 sequences, about 12% of which show up once; approximately 9.6% is in the top ten. The time point here: newly diagnosed GD, antithyroid drugs for less than 3 months. The TCR library used RNA extracted from PBMCs. Another study also made use of these data, one on T cells in Graves' hyperthyroidism and ophthalmopathy.

The source material was peripheral blood mononuclear cells (PBMCs), sampled at new diagnosis, from a patient treated with antithyroid drugs. Source of these receptors: a woman in her 30s with Graves disease.

Ten or more counts support this clonotype. J is TRBJ2-5 and V is TRBV9; D is possibly TRBD1 (6 bases). This CDR3 spans 12 amino acids. Trimming pared 3 bases from V and 7 bases from J, leaving 10 bases between. CDR1 SGDLS and CDR2 YYNGEE come from the germline V gene. The CDR3 nucleotides read TGTGCCAGCAGCGGGGGGCGTGGGACCCAGTACTTC. It yields the protein CASSGGRGTQYF.

Of note for this clonotype: This may stem from a read error, because a much larger clone lies one nucleotide away. This chain's CDR3 is CASGFRDGGHTEAFF. CDR3 coding DNA: TGTGCCAGCGGCTTTAGGGATGGGGGGCACACTGAAGCTTTCTTT. This chain links TRBV13 with TRBJ1-1, with TRBD1 as a possible D gene (6 bases). The CDR3 extends over 15 amino acids. Germline-derived CDR1 and CDR2 are PRHDT and FYEKMQ (reference sequence).

This clonotype was seen at least ten times. The chain employs TRBV28 and TRBJ1-5; tentative D call: TRBD1 (5 bases). The V gene's germline CDR1 is MDHEN and CDR2 SYDVKM. The CDR3 totals 16 residues. V was clipped by 6 bases and J by 3 bases, with 18 bases between them. The CDR3 nucleotides are TGTGCCAGCAGCAAAACCCGGGGACGGATCAATCAGCCCCAGCATTTT. Translating it yields CASSKTRGRINQPQHF. The variable domain in full, with the rest retrieved from reference TRBV28 and TRBJ1-5, is DVKVTQSSRYLVKRTGEKVFLECVQDMDHENMFWYRQDPGLGLRLIYFSYDVKMKEKGDIPEGYSVSREKKERFSLILESASTNQTSMYLCASSKTRGRINQPQHFGDGTRLSIL.

This clonotype was picked up a small number of times. V gene TRBV9 combines with J gene TRBJ1-2; tentative D call: TRBD1 (5 bases). V was clipped by 6 bases and J by 2 bases, with 8 bases between them. The CDR3 loop spans 12 amino acids. Germline CDR1 is SGDLS and CDR2 is YYNGEE. CDR3 sequence reads: CASTRTNYGYTF. The DNA for the CDR3 is TGTGCCAGCACCCGGACAAACTATGGCTACACCTTC.

This clonotype was seen ten or more times. The chain is built from TRBV14 and TRBJ1-3; no reliable D call. Germline lookup yields CDR1 SGHDN and CDR2 FVKESK. Between the trimmed V and J ends, which lost 0 bases and 5 bases, there was a span of 5 bases. The CDR3 is made up of 13 amino acids. The CDR3 nucleotides read TGTGCCAGCAGCCAAGACTTCCGAAACACCATATATTTT. This translates into CASSQDFRNTIYF. Supplemented by reference TRBV14 and TRBJ1-3, the full variable domain reads EAGVTQFPSHSVIEKGQTVTLRCDPISGHDNLYWYRRVMGKEIKFLLHFVKESKQDESGMPNNRFLAERTGGTYSTLKVQPAELEDSGVYFCASSQDFRNTIYFGEGSWLTVV.

This chain connects TRBV4-1 to TRBJ1-1, with D unresolved. V gave up 4 bases and J gave up 4 bases, with 10 bases separating them. CDR1 and CDR2 from the germline V gene are MGHRA and YSYEKL. The CDR3 covers 13 residues. This CDR3 reads CASSRGVSTEAFF. The CDR3 DNA reads TGCGCCAGCAGCCGGGGAGTCAGCACTGAAGCTTTCTTT.

This clonotype was seen many times. The chain is built from TRBV27 and TRBJ2-1; 8 bases line up with TRBD1. The V gene's germline CDR1 is MNHEY and CDR2 SMNVEV (reference sequence). The CDR3 is made up of 17 amino acids. After removal of 3 bases from V and 3 bases from J, the junction contained 10 bases not matched to a gene. This CDR3 reads CASSFQETGDLYNEQFF. CDR3 DNA sequence: TGTGCCAGCAGTTTCCAGGAGACAGGGGACCTCTACAATGAGCAGTTCTTC.

There are many counts of this clonotype. This sequence joins TRBV6-1 and TRBJ1-2; D may be TRBD1 (6 bases). CDR3 length: 14 amino acids. Germline V gene lookup returns CDR1 MNHNS and CDR2 SASEGT. Between the trimmed V and J ends, which lost 8 bases and 1 base, there was a span of 14 bases. CDR3: CASRSGQFNYGYTF. Written as DNA, the CDR3 is TGTGCCAGCCGGAGCGGACAGTTTAACTATGGCTACACCTTC.

This clonotype was counted ten times or more. The chain combines TRBV3-1 with TRBJ2-1; 14 positions match TRBD2. The ends lost 3 bases at V and 4 bases at J; junction bases unmatched: 8. There are 18 residues in the CDR3. CDR1 and CDR2 from the germline V gene are LGHDT and YNNKEL (reference sequence). CDR3 in DNA: TGTGCCAGCAGCCACCGACTAGCGGGAGGGCCGACGTACAATGAGCAGTTCTTC. Translating gives CASSHRLAGGPTYNEQFF.